This T cell receptor (beta chain) is drawn from a study of a mutant IDH1 vaccine in newly diagnosed glioma. This clone was observed once. Time point denoted: baseline, week 1 (first vaccination visit). As for treatment: pre-vaccination baseline after standard-of-care therapy. Assay used: immunoSEQ multiplex PCR; TCRdb lists only in-frame clones, some missing. The sample lists more than 80,000 clones, under 90% occurring once. This CDR3 spans 10 amino acids. In germline, CDR1 is DFQATT, CDR2 SNEGSKA (reference sequence). This clonotype was obtained from a woman aged 50 to 65 with glioma. Material: PBMCs, obtained from a glioma patient treated with radiotherapy, temozolomide or both. This chain links TRBV20-1 with TRBJ2-7, with D tentatively TRBD2 (5 bases). CDR3 loop: CSVTNYEQYF. CDR3 nucleotide sequence: TGCAGCGTGACTAATTACGAGCAGTACTTC.